This passage covers 17 T cell receptor beta chains from one sample sequenced in a study of blood T cell repertoires in COVID-19. Some clones are missing from TCRdb's copy, which holds only in-frame ones; the method was immunoSEQ multiplex PCR. The sample contains fewer than 300,000 clones, more than 80% of which appear only once. Sequences were obtained from PBMCs or T cells enriched from blood (not recorded which). These receptor sequences come from a woman between 25 and 40 years old who had recovered from COVID-19.

This clone is a singleton in its sample. The chain links TRBV19 to TRBJ1-2; TRBD1 aligns across 11 bases. Germline CDR1 is LNHDA and CDR2 is SQIVND (reference sequence). The CDR3 length is 17 residues. V shed 4 bases and J 7 bases; nucleotides not matched to a gene: 14. CDR3 DNA: TGTGCCAGTAGTACCCGGACAGGGGGCGTTGTGGTCGGTGGCTACACCTTC. This gives the protein CASSTRTGGVVVGGYTF.

This chain links TRBV24-1 with TRBJ2-2; D not certain. CDR1 and CDR2 (germline): KGHDR, SFDVKD. The V end lost 0 bases, the J end lost 1 base, and 8 bases lay between the germline ends. The length of the CDR3 is 16 residues. DNA of the CDR3: TGTGCCACCAGTGATTTGGACCGACAGAACACCGGGGAGCTGTTTTTT. Translation gives CATSDLDRQNTGELFF.

V is TRBV5-1 and J is TRBJ2-2; D may be TRBD2 (5 bases). Germline V CDR1 and CDR2: SGHRS, YFSETQ. CDR3 length: 13 residues. The V end was cut by 4 bases, the J end by 6 bases, with 10 bases between. CDR3 sequence (DNA): TGCGCCAGCAGCACCTTCGGGGCCGGGGAGCTGTTTTTT. This sequence encodes CASSTFGAGELFF.

The chain uses TRBV7-6 and TRBJ2-5; 11 positions match TRBD2. V gave up 4 bases and J gave up 3 bases; unmatched junction bases: 4. This CDR3 contains 15 residues. In germline, CDR1 is SGHVS, CDR2 FNYEAQ. CDR3 sequence: CASSSPLAGEETQYF. The CDR3, as DNA: TGTGCCAGCAGCTCACCACTAGCGGGGGAAGAGACCCAGTACTTC.

This chain connects TRBV9 to TRBJ1-6; D gene unclear. Deletions cut 4 bases from V and 0 bases from J, with 8 bases between. The CDR3 loop spans 15 amino acids. The germline V gene has CDR1 SGDLS and CDR2 YYNGEE. In DNA, the CDR3 is TGTGCCAGCAGCCCACCGGGCTCCTATAATTCACCCCTCCACTTT. It yields the protein CASSPPGSYNSPLHF.

This rearrangement joins TRBV28 to TRBJ2-7; 9 nucleotides line up with TRBD1. The CDR3 is made up of 15 amino acids. Germline lookup yields CDR1 MDHEN and CDR2 SYDVKM. V lost 7 bases and J lost 6; bases outside the gene matches: 13. CDR3 nucleotides: TGTGCCAGCAAACTGGGGGACAGGGTAATGTCCGAGCAGTACTTC. Protein sequence: CASKLGDRVMSEQYF.

The chain combines TRBV29-1 with TRBJ2-7; 8 positions match TRBD2. This CDR3 is built from 12 residues. Germline V gene sequence: CDR1 SQVTM, CDR2 ANQGSEA. The V and J ends lost 4 bases and 7 bases, in that order; junction bases with no gene match: 6. CDR3 coding DNA: TGCAGCGTTGGGAGGTCTAGCGGGGAGCAGTACTTC. It is translated as CSVGRSSGEQYF.

The rearrangement joins TRBV5-8 to TRBJ2-7; 8 bases are shared with TRBD1. Germline V gene sequence: CDR1 SGHTS, CDR2 YDEGEE. After removal of 4 bases from V and 6 bases from J, the junction contained 9 bases not matched to a gene. The CDR3 is 14 amino acids. This chain's CDR3 is CASSDRDRRLEQYF. CDR3 sequence (DNA): TGTGCCAGCAGCGACCGGGACAGGCGGCTCGAGCAGTACTTC.

This chain uses TRBV5-1 with TRBJ2-3; possibly TRBD2 for D (6 bases). The length of the CDR3 is 14 residues. Trimming took off 6 bases at V and 2 bases at J, with 13 bases between the two ends. Germline V gives CDR1 SGHRS, CDR2 YFSETQ. This chain's CDR3 is CASKRALVTDTQYF. In nucleotides, the CDR3 is TGCGCCAGCAAGCGGGCTCTAGTCACAGATACGCAGTATTTT.

The chain is built from TRBV27 and TRBJ1-2, with TRBD1 matching over 7 bases. Trimming cost V 4 bases and J 4 bases; bases outside gene matches: 6. CDR3 size: 14 residues. CDR1 and CDR2 from the germline V gene are MNHEY and SMNVEV (reference sequence). The CDR3 region has the DNA TGTGCCAGCAGTTACAGACAGGGAAGCTATGGCTACACCTTC. Translated: CASSYRQGSYGYTF.

This clone has a single count. This sequence joins TRBV18 and TRBJ2-1, with 10 bases fitting TRBD2. The CDR3 is 15 residues long. CDR1 is KGHSH and CDR2 is LQKENI in the germline V gene. After removal of 7 bases from V and 7 bases from J, the junction contained 10 bases not matched to a gene. CDR3 loop: CASYGWTSGGNEQFF. The CDR3 nucleotides read TGTGCCAGCTACGGATGGACTAGCGGAGGTAATGAGCAGTTCTTC.

This clone was detected only once. The gene calls are TRBV9 and TRBJ1-3; a weak D match, TRBD1 (6 bases). CDR1 is SGDLS, CDR2 YYNGEE, per germline. Trimming stripped 4 bases from V and 0 bases from J, with 14 bases between. The CDR3 is 16 amino acids. CDR3: CASSPQTGLSGNTIYF. CDR3 nucleotide sequence: TGTGCCAGCAGCCCACAGACAGGTCTCTCTGGAAACACCATATATTTT.

The V and J genes are TRBV4-3 and TRBJ2-7; possible D gene TRBD1, 6 bases. The germline V gene has CDR1 LGHNA and CDR2 YSLEER. Between the trimmed V and J ends, which lost 1 base and 3 bases, there was a span of 10 bases. The CDR3 has 14 residues. CDR3 sequence (DNA): TGCGCCAGCAGCCAAGGGACACAGGGCTACGAGCAGTACTTC. Residues: CASSQGTQGYEQYF.

The chain is built from TRBV5-1 and TRBJ2-5, with D perhaps TRBD2 (5 bases). The CDR3 is 17 residues long. Trimming left V 0 bases short and J 5 bases short, with 20 bases between. Germline values: CDR1 SGHRS, CDR2 YFSETQ. In nucleotides, the CDR3 is TGCGCCAGCAGCTTGGGGTGGCGGGCTCAAGCTCGGGAGACCCAGTACTTC. As protein: CASSLGWRAQARETQYF.

J is TRBJ2-6 and V is TRBV9; TRBD1 matches at 7 bases. Unmatched junction bases numbered 3, after V lost 4 bases and J lost 2 bases. Germline loops: CDR1 SGDLS, CDR2 YYNGEE. The CDR3 consists of 15 residues. Here the CDR3 reads CASSSTGAGANVLTF. The DNA of the CDR3 is TGTGCCAGCAGCTCAACAGGGGCTGGGGCCAACGTCCTGACTTTC.

This clone was recorded a few times. The chain uses TRBV10-2 and TRBJ1-5, with 9 bases that match TRBD1. The germline V gene has CDR1 WSHSY and CDR2 SAAADI. The CDR3 is 13 residues long. The junction had 2 bases not matched to a gene; V was cut back by 6 bases and J by 5 bases. The CDR3 here is CASSDRGYQPQHF. CDR3 nucleotides: TGCGCCAGCAGCGACAGGGGGTATCAGCCCCAGCATTTT.

The chain has TRBV19 and TRBJ1-6; 10 bases line up with TRBD1. Germline V gives CDR1 LNHDA, CDR2 SQIVND (reference sequence). V lost 5 bases to trimming and J lost 9 bases; unmatched junction nucleotides: 7. The CDR3 consists of 15 residues. CDR3 amino acids: CASSLAGTGVSPLHF. The CDR3 DNA follows: TGTGCCAGTAGTCTCGCCGGGACAGGGGTTTCACCCCTCCACTTT.